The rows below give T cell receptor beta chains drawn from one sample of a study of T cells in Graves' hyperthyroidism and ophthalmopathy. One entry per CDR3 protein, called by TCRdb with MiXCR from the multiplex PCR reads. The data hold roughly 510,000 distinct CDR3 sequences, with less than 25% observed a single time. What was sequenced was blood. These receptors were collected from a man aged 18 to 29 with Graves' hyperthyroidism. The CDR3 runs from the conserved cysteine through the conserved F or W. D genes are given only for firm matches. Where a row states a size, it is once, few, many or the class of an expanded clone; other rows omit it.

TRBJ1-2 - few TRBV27 CASSSLGGLRYGYTF TGTGCCAGCAGTTCCCTCGGGGGGCTTCGGTATGGCTACACCTTC
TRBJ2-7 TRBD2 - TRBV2 CASRSLNSGGANYEQYF TGTGCCAGCAGATCTTTGAACAGCGGGGGGGCAAACTACGAGCAGTACTTC
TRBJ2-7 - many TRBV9 CASSEGPTYEQYF TGTGCCAGCAGCGAGGGACCGACCTACGAGCAGTACTTC
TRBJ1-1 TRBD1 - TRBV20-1 CSAPEPGGTEAFF TGCAGTGCTCCCGAACCAGGGGGCACTGAAGCTTTCTTT
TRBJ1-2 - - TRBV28 CASSLSGTVHWGGYTF TGTGCCAGCAGTTTATCCGGGACTGTGCATTGGGGAGGCTACACCTTC
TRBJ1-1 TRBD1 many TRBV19 CASSHTGWTGHDTEAFF TGTGCCAGTAGCCACACGGGGTGGACAGGGCATGACACTGAAGCTTTCTTT
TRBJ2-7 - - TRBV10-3 CAIRTKVGGVTTYEQYF TGTGCCATCAGGACGAAAGTAGGAGGGGTTACCACCTACGAGCAGTACTTC
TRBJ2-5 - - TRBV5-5 CASSLMGTQYF TGTGCCAGCAGCTTGATGGGGACCCAGTACTTC
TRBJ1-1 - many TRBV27 CASSPSGGGNTEAFF TGTGCCAGCAGTCCCTCCGGCGGGGGGAACACTGAAGCTTTCTTT
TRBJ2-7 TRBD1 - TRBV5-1 CASSIGLPGTGRNEQYF TGCGCCAGCAGCATAGGGTTGCCCGGGACAGGGAGAAACGAGCAGTACTTC
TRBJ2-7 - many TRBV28 CASSFNPRGVSYEQYF TGTGCCAGCAGTTTTAACCCTCGGGGTGTCTCCTACGAGCAGTACTTC
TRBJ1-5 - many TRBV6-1 CASSEASTGWFNRKPQHF TGTGCCAGCAGTGAAGCGTCCACAGGGTGGTTTAATAGGAAGCCCCAGCATTTT
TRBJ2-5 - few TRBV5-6 CASSLLRDRRETQYF TGTGCCAGCAGCTTACTCCGGGACCGCCGGGAGACCCAGTACTTC
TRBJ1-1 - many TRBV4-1 CASSQGEGEGTEAFF TGCGCCAGCAGCCAAGGGGAAGGGGAGGGCACTGAAGCTTTCTTT
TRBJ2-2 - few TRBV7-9 CAFRGGTGELFF TGTGCCTTTCGAGGGGGCACCGGGGAGCTGTTTTTT
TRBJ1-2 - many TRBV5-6 CASSLAGVANYGYTF TGTGCCAGCAGCTTGGCAGGGGTGGCTAACTATGGCTACACCTTC
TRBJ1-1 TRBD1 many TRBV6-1 CASSEDRGETEAFF TGTGCCAGCAGTGAAGACAGGGGGGAGACTGAAGCTTTCTTT
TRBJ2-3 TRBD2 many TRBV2 CASSEAGGSTDTQYF TGTGCCAGCAGTGAGGCGGGGGGGAGCACAGATACGCAGTATTTT
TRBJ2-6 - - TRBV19 CASSMAGYGANVLTF TGTGCCAGTAGTATGGCGGGATATGGGGCCAACGTCCTGACTTTC
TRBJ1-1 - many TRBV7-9 CASSYPEGDGTEAFF TGTGCCAGCAGCTACCCGGAGGGGGACGGCACTGAAGCTTTCTTT
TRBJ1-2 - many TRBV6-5 CASGLPTDGPYGYTF TGTGCCAGCGGGTTACCTACGGACGGGCCCTATGGCTACACCTTC
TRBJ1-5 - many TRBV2 CASSVYQPQHF TGTGCCAGCAGTGTGTATCAGCCCCAGCATTTT
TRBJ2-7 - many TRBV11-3 CASSPSPYEQYF TGTGCCAGCAGTCCCTCTCCCTACGAGCAGTACTTC
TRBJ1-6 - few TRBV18 CASSTNNSPLHF TGTGCCAGCTCGACGAATAATTCACCCCTCCACTTT
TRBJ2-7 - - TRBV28 CASSLPSESYEQYF TGTGCCAGCAGTTTGCCTAGCGAGAGCTACGAGCAGTACTTC
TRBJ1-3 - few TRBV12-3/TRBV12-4 CASTPGTSGNTIYF TGTGCCAGCACCCCCGGGACATCTGGAAACACCATATATTTT
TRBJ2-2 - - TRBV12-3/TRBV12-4 CASSTDRATNTGELFF TGTGCCAGCAGTACAGACCGGGCCACGAACACCGGGGAGCTGTTTTTT
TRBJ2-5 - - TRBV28 CASRAVMETQYF TGTGCCAGCAGAGCGGTGATGGAGACCCAGTACTTC
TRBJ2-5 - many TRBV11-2 CASSLDPAQYF TGTGCCAGCAGCTTAGATCCGGCCCAGTACTTC
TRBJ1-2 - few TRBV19 CASTLSQRSYGYTF TGTGCCAGTACCTTATCTCAAAGGAGCTATGGCTACACCTTC